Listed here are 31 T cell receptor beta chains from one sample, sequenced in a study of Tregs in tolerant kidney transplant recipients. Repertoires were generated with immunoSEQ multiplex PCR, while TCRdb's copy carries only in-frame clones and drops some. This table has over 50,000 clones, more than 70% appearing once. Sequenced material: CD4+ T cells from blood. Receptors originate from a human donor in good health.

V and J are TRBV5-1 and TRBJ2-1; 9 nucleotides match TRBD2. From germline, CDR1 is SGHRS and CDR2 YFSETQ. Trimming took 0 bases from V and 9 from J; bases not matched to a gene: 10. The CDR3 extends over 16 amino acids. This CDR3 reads CASSLEGGGAWVEQFF. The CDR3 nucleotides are TGCGCCAGCAGCTTGGAAGGCGGGGGGGCCTGGGTTGAGCAGTTCTTC.

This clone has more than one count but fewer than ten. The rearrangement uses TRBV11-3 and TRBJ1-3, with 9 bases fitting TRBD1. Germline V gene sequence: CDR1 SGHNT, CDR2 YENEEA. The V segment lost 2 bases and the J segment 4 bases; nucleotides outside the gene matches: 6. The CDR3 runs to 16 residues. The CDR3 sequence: CASSLPGGTGGNTIYF. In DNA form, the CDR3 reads TGTGCCAGCAGCTTACCCGGTGGGACAGGGGGAAACACCATATATTTT.

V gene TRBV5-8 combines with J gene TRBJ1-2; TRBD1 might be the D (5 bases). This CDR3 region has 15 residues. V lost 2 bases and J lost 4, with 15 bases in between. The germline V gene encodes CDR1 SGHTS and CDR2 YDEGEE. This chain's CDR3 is CASSFSGSRAYGYTF. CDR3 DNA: TGTGCCAGCAGCTTTTCAGGGTCTAGGGCCTATGGCTACACCTTC. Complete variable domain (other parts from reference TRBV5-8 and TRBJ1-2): EAGVTQSPTHLIKTRGQQATLRCSPISGHTSVYWYQQALGLGLQFLLWYDEGEERNRGNFPPRFSGRQFPNYSSELNVNALELEDSALYLCASSFSGSRAYGYTFGSGTRLTVV.

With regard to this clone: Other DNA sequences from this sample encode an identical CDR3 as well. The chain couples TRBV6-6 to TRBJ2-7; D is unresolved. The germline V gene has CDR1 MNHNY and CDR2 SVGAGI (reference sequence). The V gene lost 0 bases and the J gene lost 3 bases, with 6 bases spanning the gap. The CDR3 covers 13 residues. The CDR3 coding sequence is TGTGCCAGCAGTTACTCGACTGGCTACGAGCAGTACTTC. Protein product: CASSYSTGYEQYF.

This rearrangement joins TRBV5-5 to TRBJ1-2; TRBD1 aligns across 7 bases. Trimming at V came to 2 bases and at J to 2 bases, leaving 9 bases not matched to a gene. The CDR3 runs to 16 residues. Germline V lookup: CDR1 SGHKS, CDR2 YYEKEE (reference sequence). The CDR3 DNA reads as TGTGCCAGCAGCTTTACAGGGGAAGGAGGGAACTATGGCTACACCTTC. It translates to CASSFTGEGGNYGYTF.

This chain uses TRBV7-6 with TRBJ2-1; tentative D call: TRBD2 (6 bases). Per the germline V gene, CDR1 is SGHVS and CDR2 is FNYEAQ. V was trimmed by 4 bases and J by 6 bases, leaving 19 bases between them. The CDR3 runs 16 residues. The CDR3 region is CASSSDPGLNRNEQFF. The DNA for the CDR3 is TGTGCCAGCAGCTCAGACCCGGGACTGAACCGCAATGAGCAGTTCTTC. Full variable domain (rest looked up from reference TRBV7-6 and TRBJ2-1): GAGVSQSPRYKVTKRGQDVALRCDPISGHVSLYWYRQALGQGPEFLTYFNYEAQQDKSGLPNDRFSAERPEGSISTLTIQRTEQRDSAMYRCASSSDPGLNRNEQFFGPGTRLTVL.

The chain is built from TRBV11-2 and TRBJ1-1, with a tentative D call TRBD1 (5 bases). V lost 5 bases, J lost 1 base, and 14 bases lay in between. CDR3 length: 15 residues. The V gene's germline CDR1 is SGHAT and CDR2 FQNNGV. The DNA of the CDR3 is TGTGCCAGCAGCAAAACCCGGGGCACGAACACTGAAGCTTTCTTT. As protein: CASSKTRGTNTEAFF. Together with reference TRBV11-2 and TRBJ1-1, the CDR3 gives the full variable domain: EAGVAQSPRYKIIEKRQSVAFWCNPISGHATLYWYQQILGQGPKLLIQFQNNGVVDDSQLPKDRFSAERLKGVDSTLKIQPAKLEDSAVYLCASSKTRGTNTEAFFGQGTRLTVV.

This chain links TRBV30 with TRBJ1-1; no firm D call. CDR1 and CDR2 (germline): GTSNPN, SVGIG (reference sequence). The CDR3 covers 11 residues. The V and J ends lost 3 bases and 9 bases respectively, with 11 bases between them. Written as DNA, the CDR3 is TGTGCCTGGAGCTGGGGTACCCAAGCTTTCTTT. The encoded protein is CAWSWGTQAFF. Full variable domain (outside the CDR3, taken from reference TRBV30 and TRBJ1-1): SQTIHQWPATLVQPVGSPLSLECTVEGTSNPNLYWYRQAAGRGLQLLFYSVGIGQISSEVPQNLSASRPQDRQFILSSKKLLLSDSGFYLCAWSWGTQAFFGQGTRLTVV.

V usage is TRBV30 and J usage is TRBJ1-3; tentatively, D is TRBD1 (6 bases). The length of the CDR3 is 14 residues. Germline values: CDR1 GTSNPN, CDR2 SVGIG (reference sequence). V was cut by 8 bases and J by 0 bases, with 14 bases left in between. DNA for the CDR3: TGTGCCGTAACCCAGGGGAACTCTGGAAACACCATATATTTT. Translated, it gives CAVTQGNSGNTIYF.

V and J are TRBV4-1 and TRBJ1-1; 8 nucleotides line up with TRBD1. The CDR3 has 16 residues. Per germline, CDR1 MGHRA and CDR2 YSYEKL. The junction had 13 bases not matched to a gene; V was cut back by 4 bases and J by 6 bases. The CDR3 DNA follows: TGCGCCAGCAGCCCCCCCTGGGCAGGGGGCAACTCTGAAGCTTTCTTT. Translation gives CASSPPWAGGNSEAFF.

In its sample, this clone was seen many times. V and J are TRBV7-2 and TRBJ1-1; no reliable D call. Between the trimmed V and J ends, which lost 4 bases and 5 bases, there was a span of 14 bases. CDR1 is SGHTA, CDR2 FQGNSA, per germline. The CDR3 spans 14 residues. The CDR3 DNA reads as TGTGCCAGCAGCTCCCTCACACTGGGGACTGAAGCTTTCTTT. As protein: CASSSLTLGTEAFF.

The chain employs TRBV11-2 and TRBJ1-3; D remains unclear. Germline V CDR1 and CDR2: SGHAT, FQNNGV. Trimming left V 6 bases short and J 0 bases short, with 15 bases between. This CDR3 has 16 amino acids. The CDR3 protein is CASSPNVGSSGNTIYF. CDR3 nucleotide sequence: TGTGCCAGCAGTCCAAACGTCGGCAGCTCTGGAAACACCATATATTTT.

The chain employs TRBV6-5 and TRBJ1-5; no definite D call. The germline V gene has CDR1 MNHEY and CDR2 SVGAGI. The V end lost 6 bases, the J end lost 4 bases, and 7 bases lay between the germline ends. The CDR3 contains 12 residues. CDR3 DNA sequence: TGTGCCAGCAGGGGTCCGAATCAGCCCCAGCATTTT. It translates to CASRGPNQPQHF.

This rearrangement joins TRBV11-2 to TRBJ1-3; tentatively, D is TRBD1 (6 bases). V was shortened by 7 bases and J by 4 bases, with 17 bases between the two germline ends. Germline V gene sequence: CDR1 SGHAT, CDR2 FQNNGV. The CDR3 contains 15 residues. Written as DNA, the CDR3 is TGTGCCAGCACCGTTATCCAGGGGAGAGGAAACACCATATATTTT. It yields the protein CASTVIQGRGNTIYF.

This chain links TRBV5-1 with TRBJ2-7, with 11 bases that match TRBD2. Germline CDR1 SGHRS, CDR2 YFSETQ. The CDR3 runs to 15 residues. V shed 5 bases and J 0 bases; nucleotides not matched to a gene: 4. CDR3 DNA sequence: TGCGCCAGCAGGGAACTAGCGGGAGCCTCCTACGAGCAGTACTTC. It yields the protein CASRELAGASYEQYF.

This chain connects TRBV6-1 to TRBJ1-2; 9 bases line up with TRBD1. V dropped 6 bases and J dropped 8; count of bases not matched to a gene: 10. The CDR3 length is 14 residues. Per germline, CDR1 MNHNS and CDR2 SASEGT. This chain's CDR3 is CASRDGQGIGGYTF. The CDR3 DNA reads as TGTGCCAGCAGGGACGGACAGGGGATCGGGGGCTACACCTTC.

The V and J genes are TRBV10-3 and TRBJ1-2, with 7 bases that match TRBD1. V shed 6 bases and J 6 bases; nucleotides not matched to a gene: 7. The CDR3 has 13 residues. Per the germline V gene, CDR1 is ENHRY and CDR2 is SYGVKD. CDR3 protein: CAIRTTGVDGYTF. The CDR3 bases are TGTGCCATCAGAACTACAGGGGTGGATGGCTACACCTTC.

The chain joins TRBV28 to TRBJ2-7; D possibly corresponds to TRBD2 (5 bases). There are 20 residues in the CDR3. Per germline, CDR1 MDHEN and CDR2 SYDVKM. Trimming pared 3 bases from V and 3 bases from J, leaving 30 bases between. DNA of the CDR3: TGTGCCAGCAGTTTCCCTACTCATGCACGGGATTCTAGAAACCTCTACGAGCAGTACTTC. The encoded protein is CASSFPTHARDSRNLYEQYF.

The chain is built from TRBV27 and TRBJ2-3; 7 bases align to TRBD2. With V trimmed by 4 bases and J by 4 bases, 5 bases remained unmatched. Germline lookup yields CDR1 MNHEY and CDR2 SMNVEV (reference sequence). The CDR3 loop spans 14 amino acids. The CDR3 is CASSYSLAADTQYF. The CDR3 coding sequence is TGTGCCAGCAGTTATTCGCTAGCGGCAGATACGCAGTATTTT.

The CDR3 nucleotides read TGTGCGGCCGGCAGCGGCCCGCAGGGACTGGATGGCTACACCTTC. Residues: CAAGSGPQGLDGYTF. The genes are TRBV10-3 and TRBJ1-2; a possible D gene is TRBD1 (5 bases). Per germline, CDR1 ENHRY and CDR2 SYGVKD. The CDR3 is made up of 15 amino acids.

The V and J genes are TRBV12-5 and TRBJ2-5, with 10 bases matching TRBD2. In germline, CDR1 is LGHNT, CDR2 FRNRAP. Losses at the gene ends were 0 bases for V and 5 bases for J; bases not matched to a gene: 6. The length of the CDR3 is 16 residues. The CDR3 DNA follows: TGTGCTAGTGGTTTGGTCGGGGGACTAGCGTCGGAGACCCAGTACTTC. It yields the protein CASGLVGGLASETQYF.

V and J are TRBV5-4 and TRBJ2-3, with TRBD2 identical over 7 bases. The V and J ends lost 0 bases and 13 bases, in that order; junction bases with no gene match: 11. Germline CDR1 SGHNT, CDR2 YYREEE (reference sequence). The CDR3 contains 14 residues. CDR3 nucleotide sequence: TGTGCCAGCAGCTTGGGGGTACTAGCGCCCTCAGAGTATTTT. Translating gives CASSLGVLAPSEYF.

For the CDR3, the DNA is TGTGCCACCAGCAGGACAGCCGAAACTTATGGCTACACCTTC. It encodes CATSRTAETYGYTF. The chain recombines TRBV15 with TRBJ1-2; D is possibly TRBD1 (5 bases). Per germline, CDR1 LNHNV and CDR2 YYDKDF (reference sequence). The V gene lost 3 bases and the J gene lost 5 bases, with 13 bases spanning the gap. This CDR3 has 14 amino acids.

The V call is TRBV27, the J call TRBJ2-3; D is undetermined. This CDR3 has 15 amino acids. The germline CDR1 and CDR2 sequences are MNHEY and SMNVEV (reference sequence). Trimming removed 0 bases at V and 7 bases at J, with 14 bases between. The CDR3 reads CASSLSYPASNTQYF. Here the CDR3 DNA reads TGTGCCAGCAGTTTATCCTACCCGGCCTCGAATACGCAGTATTTT.

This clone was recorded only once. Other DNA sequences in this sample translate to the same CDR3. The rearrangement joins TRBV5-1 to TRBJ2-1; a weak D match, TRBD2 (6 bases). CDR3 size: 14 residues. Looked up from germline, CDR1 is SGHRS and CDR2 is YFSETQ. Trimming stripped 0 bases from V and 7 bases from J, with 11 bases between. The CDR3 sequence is CASSLGAGPNEQFF. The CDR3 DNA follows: TGCGCCAGCAGCTTGGGCGCGGGGCCTAATGAGCAGTTCTTC.

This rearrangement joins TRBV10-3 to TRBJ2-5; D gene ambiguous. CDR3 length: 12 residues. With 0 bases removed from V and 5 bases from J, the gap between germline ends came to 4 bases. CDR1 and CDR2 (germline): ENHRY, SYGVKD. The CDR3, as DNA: TGTGCCATCAGTGAGTCGATGGAGACCCAGTACTTC. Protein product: CAISESMETQYF.

The CDR3 nucleotides are TGTGCCAGCAGCCTTCACTCCTTACCGAAAAAGGGCAATGAGCAGTTCTTC. The encoded protein is CASSLHSLPKKGNEQFF. The chain couples TRBV5-8 to TRBJ2-1, with unresolved D. The V end lost 4 bases, the J end lost 6 bases, and 23 bases lay between the germline ends. This CDR3 is 17 amino acids long. CDR1 and CDR2 (germline): SGHTS, YDEGEE.

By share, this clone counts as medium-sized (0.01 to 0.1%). CDR3 coding DNA: TGTGCCAGCAGCTCCCCCGGCTACACCTTC. Its translation: CASSSPGYTF. The genes are TRBV6-7 and TRBJ1-2; D is ambiguous. TRBV6-7 is assigned to the ORF class and has an uncertain function. Trimming pared 6 bases from V and 8 bases from J, leaving 7 bases between. CDR3 size: 10 residues.

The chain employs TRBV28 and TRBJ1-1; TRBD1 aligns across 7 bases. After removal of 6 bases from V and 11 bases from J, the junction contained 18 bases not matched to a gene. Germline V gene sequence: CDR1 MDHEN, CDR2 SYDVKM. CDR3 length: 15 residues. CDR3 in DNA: TGTGCCAGCAGCGGACCCTCGACAGGGCCCCCTTATGCTTTCTTT. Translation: CASSGPSTGPPYAFF.

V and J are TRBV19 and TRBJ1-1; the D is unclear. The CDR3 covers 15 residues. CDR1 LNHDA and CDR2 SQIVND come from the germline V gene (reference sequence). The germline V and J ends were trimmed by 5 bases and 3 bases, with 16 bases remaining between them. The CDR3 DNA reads TGTGCCAGTAGTTCGTTATCGGCGGACGACACTGAAGCTTTCTTT. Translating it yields CASSSLSADDTEAFF. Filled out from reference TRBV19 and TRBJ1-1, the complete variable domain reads DGGITQSPKYLFRKEGQNVTLSCEQNLNHDAMYWYRQDPGQGLRLIYYSQIVNDFQKGDIAEGYSVSREKKESFPLTVTSAQKNPTAFYLCASSSLSADDTEAFFGQGTRLTVV.

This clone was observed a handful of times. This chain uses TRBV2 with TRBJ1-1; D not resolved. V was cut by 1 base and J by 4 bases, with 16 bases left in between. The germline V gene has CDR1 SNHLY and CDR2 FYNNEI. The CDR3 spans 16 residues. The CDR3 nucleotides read TGTGCCAGCAGTGAAGTCGGCTTGTCCCATGGCACTGAAGCTTTCTTT. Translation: CASSEVGLSHGTEAFF.